These 28 T cell receptor beta chains share one sample of origin, sequenced in a study of preoperative IRX-2 immunotherapy in early breast cancer. Treatment: preoperative locoregional IRX-2 cytokine immunotherapy. Libraries were prepared by immunoSEQ multiplex PCR; TCRdb keeps only in-frame clonotypes and omits some of them. The sample lists around 13,000 clones, more than 75% occurring once. This sample was taken from a patient treated with IRX-2 immunotherapy. All receptors come from a human donor with breast cancer.

This clone was seen once. This chain uses TRBV11-3 with TRBJ1-6; D gene unclear. The germline V and J ends were trimmed by 8 bases and 3 bases, with 8 bases remaining between them. Germline CDR1 reads SGHNT; CDR2 reads YENEEA. The CDR3 spans 13 residues. The CDR3 bases are TGTGCCAGCTCACAAGTCTATAATTCACCCCTCCACTTT. Protein sequence: CASSQVYNSPLHF. Full variable domain (rest looked up from reference TRBV11-3 and TRBJ1-6): EAGVVQSPRYKIIEKKQPVAFWCNPISGHNTLYWYLQNLGQGPELLIRYENEEAVDDSQLPKDRFSAERLKGVDSTLKIQPAELGDSAVYLCASSQVYNSPLHFGNGTRLTVT.

V usage is TRBV28 and J usage is TRBJ2-1; TRBD1 matches at 12 bases. Germline assignment: CDR1 MDHEN and CDR2 SYDVKM. The V and J ends lost 0 bases and 6 bases, in that order; junction bases with no gene match: 0. This CDR3 contains 15 residues. CDR3 in DNA: TGTGCCAGCAGTTTATGGGGACAGGGGGCCAATGAGCAGTTCTTC. Its protein is CASSLWGQGANEQFF.

The chain joins TRBV6-1 to TRBJ1-3, with D possibly being TRBD1 (6 bases). The CDR3 contains 13 residues. CDR1 MNHNS and CDR2 SASEGT come from the germline V gene. V was clipped by 7 bases and J by 3 bases, with 10 bases between them. The CDR3 spells CASILTGGNTIYF. The DNA of the CDR3 is TGTGCCAGCATTTTGACAGGTGGAAACACCATATATTTT.

The rearrangement uses TRBV7-2 and TRBJ1-2; a weak D match, TRBD1 (5 bases). There are 14 residues in the CDR3. V was shortened by 5 bases and J by 4 bases, with 14 bases between the two germline ends. Germline V gene data show CDR1 as SGHTA and CDR2 as FQGNSA. This chain's CDR3 is CASSTQGVGYGYTF. As DNA, the CDR3 is TGTGCCAGCAGCACGCAGGGAGTCGGCTATGGCTACACCTTC.

This clone has just one count. V and J are TRBV14 and TRBJ1-4; D unclear. Germline V gene data show CDR1 as SGHDN and CDR2 as FVKESK. The V end lost 1 base, the J end lost 6 bases, and 15 bases lay between the germline ends. There are 16 residues in the CDR3. The CDR3 is CASSQARGARHEKLFF. CDR3 sequence (DNA): TGTGCCAGCAGCCAAGCGCGGGGAGCCCGCCATGAAAAACTGTTTTTT.

The chain uses TRBV4-2 and TRBJ1-4; 8 nucleotides align to TRBD1. Germline CDR1 is LGHNA and CDR2 is YNFKEQ. This CDR3 contains 15 residues. J was trimmed by 8 bases and V by 3 bases; bases with no gene match: 8. In DNA, the CDR3 is TGTGCCAGCAGCCAGGAGGACAGGGCGAACGAAAAACTGTTTTTT. Its translation: CASSQEDRANEKLFF.

This sequence joins TRBV11-3 and TRBJ1-1; D may be TRBD1 (5 bases). The V end lost 9 bases, the J end lost 4 bases, and 12 bases lay between the germline ends. The CDR3 is 12 residues long. Germline CDR1 SGHNT, CDR2 YENEEA. CDR3 sequence reads: CASQAQGTEAFF. The CDR3 region has the DNA TGTGCCAGTCAGGCCCAGGGCACTGAAGCTTTCTTT.

CDR3 bases: TGTGCCAGCAGTTTGGTACACTACAATGAGCAGTTCTTC. Translated: CASSLVHYNEQFF. The rearrangement uses TRBV28 and TRBJ2-1, with unresolved D. Germline V lookup: CDR1 MDHEN, CDR2 SYDVKM. V lost 3 bases, J lost 3 bases, and 6 bases lay in between. The CDR3 is 13 amino acids.

V gene TRBV5-1 combines with J gene TRBJ2-7, with 8 nucleotides matching TRBD2. V lost 0 bases to trimming and J lost 3 bases; unmatched junction nucleotides: 8. Germline CDR1 reads SGHRS; CDR2 reads YFSETQ. The CDR3 covers 16 residues. In DNA form, the CDR3 reads TGCGCCAGCAGCTTGGCGGCTAGCGGGTGCCACTACGAGCAGTACGTC. It yields the protein CASSLAASGCHYEQYV.

The chain recombines TRBV10-1 with TRBJ2-6; the D is unclear. Trimming took off 5 bases at V and 0 bases at J, with 2 bases between the two ends. The CDR3 has 13 amino acids. CDR1 is WNHNN and CDR2 is SYGVQD in the germline V gene (reference sequence). The CDR3 reads CASSSSGANVLTF. The DNA for the CDR3 is TGCGCCAGCAGTTCCTCTGGGGCCAACGTCCTGACTTTC.

The chain recombines TRBV19 with TRBJ1-5, with 11 bases that match TRBD1. V lost 9 bases to trimming and J lost 0 bases; unmatched junction nucleotides: 7. Germline loops: CDR1 LNHDA, CDR2 SQIVND (reference sequence). The CDR3 has 16 residues. The CDR3 DNA sequence: TGTGCCAGCTCGGACAGGGGGCCCTATAGCAATCAGCCCCAGCATTTT. It is translated as CASSDRGPYSNQPQHF.

This sequence joins TRBV5-1 and TRBJ2-5, with 8 bases matching TRBD2. Unmatched junction bases numbered 5, after V lost 2 bases and J lost 5 bases. CDR1 and CDR2 from the germline V gene are SGHRS and YFSETQ. This CDR3 is built from 14 residues. The CDR3 DNA is TGCGCCAGCAGCTTCACTAGCGGAGAGGAGACCCAGTACTTC. It encodes CASSFTSGEETQYF.

CDR3 sequence: CSAEANTEAFF. CDR3 bases: TGCAGTGCTGAGGCAAACACTGAAGCTTTCTTT. The V call is TRBV20-1, the J call TRBJ1-1; D uncertain. Germline CDR1 DFQATT, CDR2 SNEGSKA (reference sequence). CDR3 length: 11 residues. Trimming removed 5 bases at V and 2 bases at J, with 6 bases between.

The chain has TRBV19 and TRBJ2-1, with D maybe TRBD2 (6 bases). The CDR3 is 13 amino acids. Trimming pared 9 bases from V and 10 bases from J, leaving 19 bases between. Looked up from germline, CDR1 is LNHDA and CDR2 is SQIVND (reference sequence). CDR3 region: CASGDSPVMEQFF. CDR3 DNA: TGTGCCAGCGGGGACTCCCCCGTTATGGAGCAGTTCTTC.

The chain has TRBV5-1 and TRBJ1-4, with D perhaps TRBD1 (6 bases). The V gene's germline CDR1 is SGHRS and CDR2 YFSETQ. The CDR3 totals 13 residues. The V end was cut by 7 bases, the J end by 8 bases, with 15 bases between. CDR3 protein: CASGRGVGEKLFF. CDR3 nucleotide sequence: TGCGCCAGCGGCAGGGGAGTTGGAGAAAAACTGTTTTTT.

The chain links TRBV5-4 to TRBJ2-7; D is undetermined. V was pared by 0 bases and J by 3 bases, with 7 bases between. Looked up from germline, CDR1 is SGHNT and CDR2 is YYREEE (reference sequence). The CDR3 is 13 amino acids. CDR3 nucleotides: TGTGCCAGCAGCTTGGGGGGTAACTACGAGCAGTACTTC. Amino acids: CASSLGGNYEQYF.

V usage is TRBV30 and J usage is TRBJ2-5, with TRBD1 as a possible D gene (5 bases). The J call may be wrong; the DNA end is better matched by TRBJ2-7. CDR1 and CDR2 from the germline V gene are GTSNPN and SVGIG (reference sequence). The CDR3 runs to 13 residues. CDR3 loop: CAWSPTVSYEQYF. CDR3 coding DNA: TGTGCCTGGTCCCCGACAGTTTCCTACGAGCAGTACTTC.

The chain is built from TRBV10-1 and TRBJ2-3; a possible D gene is TRBD1 (6 bases). Per the germline V gene, CDR1 is WNHNN and CDR2 is SYGVQD (reference sequence). The CDR3 extends over 15 amino acids. V was trimmed by 0 bases and J by 9 bases, leaving 16 bases between them. CDR3 sequence reads: CASSESRGVRGTQYF. CDR3 bases: TGCGCCAGCAGTGAGTCCAGGGGTGTGAGGGGAACGCAGTATTTT.

The chain links TRBV19 to TRBJ1-4; TRBD1 aligns across 9 bases. V lost 5 bases and J lost 1; bases outside the gene matches: 5. Germline CDR1 is LNHDA and CDR2 is SQIVND (reference sequence). This CDR3 spans 16 amino acids. The CDR3 protein is CASSLDRGGTNEKLFF. The CDR3 DNA reads TGTGCCAGTAGTTTGGACAGGGGTGGAACTAATGAAAAACTGTTTTTT.

V is TRBV21-1 and J is TRBJ2-7; TRBD1, the table's D call, lacks a check against the DNA. TRBV21-1 is deemed a pseudogene. The CDR3 extends over 16 amino acids. In DNA form, the CDR3 reads TGTGCCAGCAGCAAAAAGGGACAGGAGGTCCAGGACGAGCAGTACTTC. Its translation is CASSKKGQEVQDEQYF.

V gene TRBV15 combines with J gene TRBJ2-1; 9 bases fit TRBD2. Germline values: CDR1 LNHNV, CDR2 YYDKDF (reference sequence). The CDR3 covers 14 residues. Losses at the gene ends were 8 bases for V and 6 bases for J; bases not matched to a gene: 8. The CDR3 loop is CATGRGGAGNEQFF. As DNA, the CDR3 is TGTGCCACCGGCCGCGGGGGGGCCGGCAATGAGCAGTTCTTC.

V usage is TRBV5-5 and J usage is TRBJ1-6, with 7 bases fitting TRBD1. The CDR3 spans 15 residues. Germline V CDR1 and CDR2: SGHKS, YYEKEE (reference sequence). Trimming cost V 0 bases and J 7 bases; bases outside gene matches: 4. CDR3 sequence (DNA): TGTGCCAGCAGCTTGGCCCCAGGGGGAAATTCACCCCTCCACTTT. It encodes CASSLAPGGNSPLHF.

The chain couples TRBV6-5 to TRBJ2-7; D unclear. The germline V gene has CDR1 MNHEY and CDR2 SVGAGI. With 7 bases removed from V and 3 bases from J, the gap between germline ends came to 16 bases. The CDR3 consists of 14 residues. Written as DNA, the CDR3 is TGTGCCAGCATCTTACCGACACAAATCTACGAGCAGTACTTC. Translated: CASILPTQIYEQYF.

As for this clone: A junction end diverges from the germline sequence, so it may reflect a read error. The V call is TRBV7-9, the J call TRBJ2-1, with 10 bases fitting TRBD2. In germline, CDR1 is SEHNR, CDR2 FQNEAQ (reference sequence). CDR3 length: 15 residues. The CDR3 region is CASSLAGAASNEQFF. CDR3 nucleotide sequence: TGTGCCAGCAGCCTAGCGGGGGCCGCGAGTAATGAGCAGTTCTTC.

This clone was seen just once. V is TRBV10-3 and J is TRBJ1-1; D perhaps matches TRBD1 (5 bases). Germline V lookup: CDR1 ENHRY, CDR2 SYGVKD. V gave up 5 bases and J gave up 0 bases, with 19 bases separating them. The CDR3 has 17 residues. CDR3 in DNA: TGTGCCATCAGTCTGGGGCCTTTGGGACGGATGAACACTGAAGCTTTCTTT. It translates to CAISLGPLGRMNTEAFF.

The V gene is TRBV25-1, the J gene TRBJ1-2; unclear D gene. CDR1 is MGHDK, CDR2 SYGVNS, per germline. The CDR3 loop spans 14 amino acids. V was clipped by 5 bases and J by 7 bases, with 17 bases between them. CDR3 DNA sequence: TGTGCCAGCAGTTCCGATCGGGATGTGGGTGGCTACACCTTC. It encodes CASSSDRDVGGYTF.

This chain joins TRBV29-1 and TRBJ2-5; D assignment may be TRBD1 or TRBD2 (5 bases each). The V gene's germline CDR1 is SQVTM and CDR2 ANQGSEA. The CDR3 is 13 residues long. V dropped 6 bases and J dropped 4 bases, with 15 bases sitting between them. The CDR3: CSVRGSGGETQYF. The DNA for the CDR3 is TGCAGCGTGAGGGGTAGTGGGGGAGAGACCCAGTACTTC. Filled out from reference TRBV29-1 and TRBJ2-5, the complete variable domain reads SAVISQKPSRDICQRGTSLTIQCQVDSQVTMMFWYRQQPGQSLTLIATANQGSEATYESGFVIDKFPISRPNLTFSTLTVSNMSPEDSSIYLCSVRGSGGETQYFGPGTRLLVL.

The chain couples TRBV9 to TRBJ2-5; 9 bases match TRBD2. The junction had 3 bases not matched to a gene; V was cut back by 0 bases and J by 3 bases. This CDR3 region has 15 residues. CDR1 SGDLS and CDR2 YYNGEE come from the germline V gene. The CDR3, as DNA: TGTGCCAGCAGCGTAGGGACTAGCGAAGAAGAGACCCAGTACTTC. Amino acids: CASSVGTSEEETQYF.